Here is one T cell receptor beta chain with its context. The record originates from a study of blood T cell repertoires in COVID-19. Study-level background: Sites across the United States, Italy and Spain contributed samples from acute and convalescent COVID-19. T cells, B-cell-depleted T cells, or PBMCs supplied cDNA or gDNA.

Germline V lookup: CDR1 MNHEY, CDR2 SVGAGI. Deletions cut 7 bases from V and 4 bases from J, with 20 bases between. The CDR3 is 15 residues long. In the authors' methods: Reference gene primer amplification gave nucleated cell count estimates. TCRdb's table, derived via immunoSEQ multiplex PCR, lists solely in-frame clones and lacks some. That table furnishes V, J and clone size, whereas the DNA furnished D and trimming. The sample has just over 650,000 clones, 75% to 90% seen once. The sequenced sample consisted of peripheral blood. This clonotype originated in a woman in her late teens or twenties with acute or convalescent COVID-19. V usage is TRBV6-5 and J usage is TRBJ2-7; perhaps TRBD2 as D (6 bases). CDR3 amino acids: CASTRTGGEWYEQYF. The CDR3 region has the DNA TGTGCCAGCACACGAACAGGCGGGGAGTGGTACGAGCAGTACTTC.